These 12 T cell receptor beta chains were sequenced from one sample in a study of blood T cell repertoires in COVID-19. Profiling relied on immunoSEQ multiplex PCR, and the TCRdb table lists in-frame clones only, not all of them. The sample consists of about 200,000 clones, under 90% of them appearing once. The material sequenced was peripheral blood. All receptors come from a man older than 75 with acute or convalescent COVID-19.

The genes are TRBV7-9 and TRBJ2-7; D gene ambiguous. The CDR3 contains 13 residues. Germline V CDR1 and CDR2: SEHNR, FQNEAQ (reference sequence). The V end was cut by 1 base, the J end by 3 bases, with 7 bases between. The CDR3 sequence: CASSLGGLYEQYF. CDR3 in DNA: TGTGCCAGCAGCTTAGGAGGCCTCTACGAGCAGTACTTC.

This clone has just a few counts. This sequence joins TRBV9 and TRBJ1-2; no clear D gene. Germline values: CDR1 SGDLS, CDR2 YYNGEE. This CDR3 is 11 amino acids long. Trimming removed 4 bases at V and 4 bases at J, with 5 bases between. The CDR3 is CASSFGYGYTF. DNA of the CDR3: TGTGCCAGCAGCTTCGGCTATGGCTACACCTTC. The complete variable domain, with remaining parts taken from reference TRBV9 and TRBJ1-2, reads DSGVTQTPKHLITATGQRVTLRCSPRSGDLSVYWYQQSLDQGLQFLIQYYNGEERAKGNILERFSAQQFPDLHSELNLSSLELGDSALYFCASSFGYGYTFGSGTRLTVV.

V usage is TRBV18 and J usage is TRBJ2-7, with 12 bases fitting TRBD1. The CDR3 runs to 17 residues. CDR1 is KGHSH and CDR2 is LQKENI in the germline V gene. The ends lost 3 bases at V and 7 bases at J; junction bases unmatched: 13. Written as DNA, the CDR3 is TGTGCCAGCTCACCGCGGGACAGGGGGCGAGCCGCGGGTGAGCAGTACTTC. As protein: CASSPRDRGRAAGEQYF.

About this clone: One end of the junction does not line up with germline, which may come from a read error. The V and J genes are TRBV6-2 or TRBV6-3 and TRBJ1-5, with TRBD1 identical over 7 bases. CDR1 is MNHEY and CDR2 is SVGEGT in the germline V gene. CDR3 length equals 14 residues. The CDR3 sequence: CASSDYLFPGTEDF. In nucleotides, the CDR3 is TGTGCCAGCAGCGACTACTTATTTCCCGGGACAGAGGATTTT.

CDR3 bases: TGTGCCAGCAGCTTTATGCCGGGGGCGGGAGGAAACAATGAGCAGTTCTTC. This gives the protein CASSFMPGAGGNNEQFF. The chain couples TRBV7-2 to TRBJ2-1, with TRBD2 matching over 8 bases. CDR1 and CDR2 (germline): SGHTA, FQGNSA. The V gene end was trimmed by 3 bases and the J gene end by 5 bases; junction bases not matched to a gene: 12. This CDR3 contains 17 residues. The full variable domain, completed using reference TRBV7-2 and TRBJ2-1, is GAGVSQSPSNKVTEKGKDVELRCDPISGHTALYWYRQSLGQGLEFLIYFQGNSAPDKSGLPSDRFSAERTGGSVSTLTIQRTQQEDSAVYLCASSFMPGAGGNNEQFFGPGTRLTVL.

This rearrangement joins TRBV5-1 to TRBJ2-1, with D tentatively TRBD2 (5 bases). V was clipped by 7 bases and J by 0 bases, with 11 bases between them. This CDR3 contains 14 residues. CDR1 and CDR2 (germline): SGHRS, YFSETQ. DNA of the CDR3: TGCGCCAGCGGATCGGGGAGCTCCTACAATGAGCAGTTCTTC. Encoded protein: CASGSGSSYNEQFF.

V and J are TRBV5-6 and TRBJ2-1; 11 positions agree with TRBD2. The CDR3 is made up of 14 amino acids. V shed 4 bases and J 12 bases; nucleotides not matched to a gene: 9. Germline CDR1 SGHDT, CDR2 YYEEEE. This chain's CDR3 is CASSPRLAGRRQFF. The CDR3 coding sequence is TGTGCCAGCAGCCCCCGACTAGCGGGGAGGAGGCAGTTCTTC.

The chain uses TRBV2 and TRBJ2-3, with 9 bases identical to TRBD2. Germline V gives CDR1 SNHLY, CDR2 FYNNEI. The CDR3 has 18 residues. After removal of 1 base from V and 2 bases from J, the junction contained 10 bases not matched to a gene. CDR3 in amino acids: CASSEEGGSGRTTDTQYF. The DNA for the CDR3 is TGTGCCAGCAGTGAAGAGGGCGGGAGCGGGAGGACCACAGATACGCAGTATTTT.

V gene TRBV10-3 combines with J gene TRBJ2-5; 9 bases line up with TRBD1. Looked up from germline, CDR1 is ENHRY and CDR2 is SYGVKD. CDR3 size: 15 residues. V was clipped by 5 bases and J by 5 bases; unmatched bases: 9. The chain's CDR3 is CAISPGTGRTETQYF. The CDR3 nucleotides are TGTGCCATCAGTCCCGGGACAGGGAGGACGGAGACCCAGTACTTC.

Ten or more counts support this clone. The rearrangement uses TRBV27 and TRBJ2-7, with TRBD2 matching over 12 bases. This CDR3 has 16 amino acids. The germline CDR1 and CDR2 sequences are MNHEY and SMNVEV (reference sequence). Losses at the gene ends were 5 bases for V and 3 bases for J; bases not matched to a gene: 8. The CDR3 nucleotides are TGTGCCAGCAGTCCGGGGACTAGCGGGCCTTACTACGAGCAGTACGTC. Translated, it gives CASSPGTSGPYYEQYV.

This chain links TRBV18 with TRBJ2-7; 10 bases agree with TRBD1. The V and J ends lost 3 bases and 0 bases, in that order; junction bases with no gene match: 2. This CDR3 region has 15 residues. Per germline, CDR1 KGHSH and CDR2 LQKENI. CDR3 nucleotide sequence: TGTGCCAGCTCACCGGGACAGGGGACCTCCTACGAGCAGTACGTC. Its translation: CASSPGQGTSYEQYV.

This rearrangement joins TRBV27 to TRBJ2-1; D is possibly TRBD2 (6 bases). Germline V gene sequence: CDR1 MNHEY, CDR2 SMNVEV (reference sequence). V dropped 0 bases and J dropped 1 base, with 13 bases sitting between them. There are 17 residues in the CDR3. The CDR3 nucleotides read TGTGCCAGCAGTTTATCCCCTCGGAGCGGGTCCTACAATGAGCAGTTCTTC. Amino acid sequence: CASSLSPRSGSYNEQFF.